Presented here are 8 T cell receptor beta chains from one specimen sequenced in a study of blood T cell repertoires in COVID-19. Assay: immunoSEQ multiplex PCR; the TCRdb copy retains only in-frame clones and omits some. Of 150,000 to 200,000 clones in the sample, about 81% were seen once. The material sequenced was peripheral blood. The source of these receptors is a woman aged 55 to 70 with COVID-19, enrolled during active disease.

This chain joins TRBV3-1 (or the pseudogene TRBV3-2) and TRBJ1-5; D is undetermined. Trimming shortened V by 0 bases and J by 2 bases, and 11 bases separated the two germline ends. The germline CDR1 and CDR2 sequences are LGHDT and YNNKEL (reference sequence). This CDR3 spans 16 amino acids. This CDR3 reads CASSQDPGLGNQPQHF. As DNA, the CDR3 is TGTGCCAGCAGCCAAGATCCGGGATTGGGCAATCAGCCCCAGCATTTT.

By share, this clone ranks as medium-sized (0.01 to 0.1%). The chain combines TRBV28 with TRBJ1-5; 7 nucleotides align to TRBD1. Per the germline V gene, CDR1 is MDHEN and CDR2 is SYDVKM. The CDR3 is 14 amino acids. Unmatched junction bases numbered 6, after V lost 3 bases and J lost 7 bases. The CDR3 sequence: CASSFLGQTQPQHF. CDR3 bases: TGTGCCAGCAGTTTCTTGGGACAGACCCAGCCCCAGCATTTT. The whole variable domain, filled in from reference TRBV28 and TRBJ1-5, reads DVKVTQSSRYLVKRTGEKVFLECVQDMDHENMFWYRQDPGLGLRLIYFSYDVKMKEKGDIPEGYSVSREKKERFSLILESASTNQTSMYLCASSFLGQTQPQHFGDGTRLSIL.

The chain uses TRBV5-4 and TRBJ1-2, with TRBD1 matching 7 bases. The CDR3 is made up of 14 amino acids. The ends lost 5 bases at V and 2 bases at J; junction bases unmatched: 6. The V gene's germline CDR1 is SGHNT and CDR2 YYREEE (reference sequence). CDR3 residues: CASSPGQTNYGYTF. The CDR3 region has the DNA TGTGCCAGCAGTCCGGGACAGACGAACTATGGCTACACCTTC.

Here the CDR3 reads CASSERIRDRVWETQYF. In DNA, the CDR3 is TGTGCCAGCAGTGAACGAATCCGGGACAGGGTATGGGAGACCCAGTACTTC. The chain joins TRBV6-1 to TRBJ2-5; the match to TRBD1 covers 9 bases. Germline lookup yields CDR1 MNHNS and CDR2 SASEGT. This CDR3 has 17 amino acids. The ends lost 2 bases at V and 5 bases at J; junction bases unmatched: 12.

The chain carries TRBV21-1 and TRBJ1-5; no check of the table's D call, TRBD1, against the DNA was made. TRBV21-1 is a listed pseudogene. The CDR3 contains 17 residues. In DNA, the CDR3 is TGTGCCAGCAGCAAAGAAACAGGAGTTTATAGCAATCAGCCCCAGCATTTT. Its protein is CASSKETGVYSNQPQHF.

This sequence joins TRBV19 and TRBJ1-3; no clear D. The CDR3 totals 18 residues. Looked up from germline, CDR1 is LNHDA and CDR2 is SQIVND (reference sequence). V lost 1 base to trimming and J lost 2 bases, with 18 bases between them. The CDR3 spells CASSIVGEAPRAGNTIYF. Here the CDR3 DNA reads TGTGCCAGTAGTATAGTCGGGGAGGCTCCAAGAGCTGGAAACACCATATATTTT.

V and J are TRBV19 and TRBJ2-3; 8 bases fit TRBD2. Germline values: CDR1 LNHDA, CDR2 SQIVND (reference sequence). There are 14 residues in the CDR3. Losses at the gene ends were 7 bases for V and 4 bases for J; bases not matched to a gene: 7. Here the CDR3 DNA reads TGTGCCAGTAACCTTGCGGGGGGCGCAGATACGCAGTATTTT. Its protein product is CASNLAGGADTQYF.

The rearrangement uses TRBV5-6 and TRBJ1-2; D remains unclear. Germline V CDR1 and CDR2: SGHDT, YYEEEE. The V end lost 4 bases, the J end lost 4 bases, and 14 bases lay between the germline ends. The CDR3 consists of 14 residues. The CDR3 nucleotides read TGTGCCAGCAGCCGTGGTCGTTCCGGCTATGGCTACACCTTC. Amino acids: CASSRGRSGYGYTF.